Below are 7 T cell receptor beta chains sequenced from a single sample in a study of vaccination and CD4 T cells after COVID-19. Oncomine TCR Beta short-read sequencing was applied to DNA from cultured CD4+ T cells. TCRdb re-called the PCR reads with MiXCR, one entry per CDR3 protein. The sample lists about 10,000 distinct CDR3 sequences, roughly 64% occurring once. Treatment: approximately 11-day PBMC culture with coronavirus spike peptide pools or control peptides (ViraFEST assay). Their specific antigens are unknown. Sequencing used CD4+ T cells from blood, cultured in vitro. These receptors were collected from a human donor who had recovered from COVID-19.

V and J are TRBV6-1 and TRBJ1-1; maybe TRBD1 (6 bases). Trimming stripped 7 bases from V and 4 bases from J, with 13 bases between. Germline loops: CDR1 MNHNS, CDR2 SASEGT. This CDR3 has 13 amino acids. The CDR3 is CASIRGGSTEAFF. CDR3 DNA: TGTGCCAGCATCAGGGGCGGGAGCACTGAAGCTTTCTTT.

In DNA form, the CDR3 reads TGCAGTGCCCGTCAAACCTCTGGAAACACCATATATTTT. Translated: CSARQTSGNTIYF. This sequence joins TRBV20-1 and TRBJ1-3, with D unclear. CDR1 and CDR2 from the germline V gene are DFQATT and SNEGSKA (reference sequence). V gave up 6 bases and J gave up 0 bases, with 9 bases separating them. The CDR3 covers 13 residues.

The chain uses TRBV30 and TRBJ2-7; D is unclear. This CDR3 contains 13 residues. CDR1 and CDR2 (germline): GTSNPN, SVGIG (reference sequence). V lost 4 bases, J lost 7 bases, and 17 bases lay in between. The DNA for the CDR3 is TGTGCCTGGACCCGGCCACCTCTGAGGGAGCAGTACTTC. Amino acids: CAWTRPPLREQYF.

V usage is TRBV6-1 and J usage is TRBJ2-5, with D perhaps assigned TRBD1 or TRBD2 (5 bases each). CDR1 and CDR2 from the germline V gene are MNHNS and SASEGT. The V and J ends lost 6 bases and 5 bases respectively, with 10 bases between them. This CDR3 has 12 residues. The CDR3 protein is CASRDRGETQYF. The CDR3 nucleotides are TGTGCCAGCAGGGACCGGGGCGAGACCCAGTACTTC.

The chain couples TRBV19 to TRBJ2-2; D not resolved. In germline, CDR1 is LNHDA, CDR2 SQIVND (reference sequence). Trimming cost V 1 base and J 9 bases, with 9 bases left between them. The CDR3 extends over 13 amino acids. CDR3: CASSIAPDRELFF. The CDR3 DNA is TGTGCCAGTAGTATAGCTCCCGACAGGGAGCTGTTTTTT.

This clonotype was recorded once. The gene calls are TRBV7-9 and TRBJ2-3; TRBD1 agrees at 8 bases. V shed 3 bases, J shed 4 bases, and the junction held 3 bases outside the gene matches. This CDR3 is built from 14 residues. Germline V gene data show CDR1 as SEHNR and CDR2 as FQNEAQ (reference sequence). The CDR3 loop is CASSLDREADTQYF. Written as DNA, the CDR3 is TGTGCCAGCAGCTTGGACAGGGAGGCAGATACGCAGTATTTT.

This chain connects TRBV12-3 or TRBV12-4 to TRBJ1-4; the D is unclear. The CDR3 runs to 13 residues. V was clipped by 1 base and J by 7 bases, with 7 bases between them. CDR3 sequence (DNA): TGTGCCAGCAGTTTAGGGCCGGGTGAAAAACTGTTTTTT. This translates into CASSLGPGEKLFF.